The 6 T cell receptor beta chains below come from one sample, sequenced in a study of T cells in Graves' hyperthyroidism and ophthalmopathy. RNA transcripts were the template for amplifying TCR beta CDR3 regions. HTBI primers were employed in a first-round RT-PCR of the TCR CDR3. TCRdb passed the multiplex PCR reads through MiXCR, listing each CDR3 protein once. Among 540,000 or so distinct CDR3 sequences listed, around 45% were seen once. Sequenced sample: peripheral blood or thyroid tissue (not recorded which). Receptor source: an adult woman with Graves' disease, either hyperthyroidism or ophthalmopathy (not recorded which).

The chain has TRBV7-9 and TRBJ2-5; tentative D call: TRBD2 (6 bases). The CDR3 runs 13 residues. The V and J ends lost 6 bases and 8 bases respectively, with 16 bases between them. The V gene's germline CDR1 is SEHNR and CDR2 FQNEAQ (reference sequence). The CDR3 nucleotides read TGTGCCAGCAGTGACGGGAGTCCGGTTACCCAGTACTTC. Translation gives CASSDGSPVTQYF.

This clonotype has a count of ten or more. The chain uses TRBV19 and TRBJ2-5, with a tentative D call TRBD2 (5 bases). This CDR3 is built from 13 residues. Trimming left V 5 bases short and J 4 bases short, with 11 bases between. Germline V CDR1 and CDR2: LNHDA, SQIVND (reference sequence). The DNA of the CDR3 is TGTGCCAGTAGTTCGGTCGCGGGAGAGACCCAGTACTTC. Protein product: CASSSVAGETQYF.

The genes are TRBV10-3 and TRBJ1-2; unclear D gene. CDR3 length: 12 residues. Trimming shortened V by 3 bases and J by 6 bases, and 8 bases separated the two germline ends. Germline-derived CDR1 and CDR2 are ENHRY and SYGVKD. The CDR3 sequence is CAISEFGDGYTF. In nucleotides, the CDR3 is TGTGCCATCAGTGAATTTGGGGATGGCTACACCTTC.

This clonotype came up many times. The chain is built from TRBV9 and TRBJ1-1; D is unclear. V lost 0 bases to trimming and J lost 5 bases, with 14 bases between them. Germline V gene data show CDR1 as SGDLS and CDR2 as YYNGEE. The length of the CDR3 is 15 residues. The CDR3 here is CASSVGGMRTTEAFF. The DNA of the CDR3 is TGTGCCAGCAGCGTAGGAGGAATGAGGACGACTGAAGCTTTCTTT.

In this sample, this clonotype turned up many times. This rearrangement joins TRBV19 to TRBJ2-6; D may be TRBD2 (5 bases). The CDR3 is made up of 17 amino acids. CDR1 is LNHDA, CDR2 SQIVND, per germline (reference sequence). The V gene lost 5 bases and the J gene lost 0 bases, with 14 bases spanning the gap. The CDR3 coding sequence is TGTGCCAGTAGTGGCCGGGATATAAACTCTGGGGCCAACGTCCTGACTTTC. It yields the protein CASSGRDINSGANVLTF.

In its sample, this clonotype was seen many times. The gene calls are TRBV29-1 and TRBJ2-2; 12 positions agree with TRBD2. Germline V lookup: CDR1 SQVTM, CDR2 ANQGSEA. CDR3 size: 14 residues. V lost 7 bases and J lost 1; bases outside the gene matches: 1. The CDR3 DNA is TGCAGCGCGACTAGCGGGAGGAACACCGGGGAGCTGTTTTTT. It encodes CSATSGRNTGELFF.